These T cell receptor beta chains were read from a single sample in a study of blood T cell repertoires in COVID-19. Some clones are missing from TCRdb's copy, which holds only in-frame ones; the method was immunoSEQ multiplex PCR. The table includes over 200,000 clones, approximately 84% detected once. Source material: peripheral blood. These TCRs come from a man aged 35 to 55 with active or convalescent COVID-19. CDR3s include the opening cysteine and the closing phenylalanine or tryptophan. The order of the fields is clone size, D gene, V gene, J gene, CDR3 protein, CDR3 DNA. The D gene is left open where the match is weak. Clone size is not always given. Where it is, it says once, few, many or a class for expanded clones.

clone_size: NA
d_call: NA
v_call: TRBV15
j_call: TRBJ1-1
cdr3_aa: CATSREGGNTEAFF
cdr3_nt: TGTGCCACCAGCAGAGAGGGGGGTAACACTGAAGCTTTCTTT

clone_size: NA
d_call: TRBD1
v_call: TRBV2
j_call: TRBJ1-2
cdr3_aa: CASSVETGDYGYTF
cdr3_nt: TGTGCCAGCAGTGTGGAGACAGGGGATTATGGCTACACCTTC

clone_size: NA
d_call: TRBD1
v_call: TRBV11-3
j_call: TRBJ1-1
cdr3_aa: CASKDRGDTEAFF
cdr3_nt: TGTGCCAGCAAAGACAGGGGAGACACTGAAGCTTTCTTT

clone_size: NA
d_call: NA
v_call: TRBV19
j_call: TRBJ2-3
cdr3_aa: CASSPGADTQYF
cdr3_nt: TGTGCCAGTAGTCCCGGGGCAGATACGCAGTATTTT

clone_size: NA
d_call: NA
v_call: TRBV6-5
j_call: TRBJ1-1
cdr3_aa: CASSYSIDRKAFF
cdr3_nt: TGTGCCAGCAGTTACTCGATCGACAGAAAAGCTTTCTTT

clone_size: NA
d_call: NA
v_call: TRBV5-1
j_call: TRBJ1-2
cdr3_aa: CASSFATASGYTF
cdr3_nt: TGCGCCAGCAGCTTTGCCACAGCCTCTGGCTACACCTTC

clone_size: NA
d_call: NA
v_call: TRBV2
j_call: TRBJ1-6
cdr3_aa: CASSENNSPLHF
cdr3_nt: TGTGCCAGCAGTGAGAACAACTCACCCCTCCACTTT

clone_size: NA
d_call: TRBD2
v_call: TRBV9
j_call: TRBJ2-1
cdr3_aa: CASRPSSGGAGEQFF
cdr3_nt: TGTGCCAGCAGGCCATCTAGCGGGGGGGCTGGTGAGCAGTTCTTC

clone_size: NA
d_call: NA
v_call: TRBV11-3
j_call: TRBJ1-4
cdr3_aa: CASSLGGGNEKLFF
cdr3_nt: TGTGCCAGCAGCTTAGGCGGCGGTAATGAAAAACTGTTTTTT

clone_size: many
d_call: TRBD1
v_call: TRBV6-1
j_call: TRBJ1-5
cdr3_aa: CASSEAGQGTYSNQPQHF
cdr3_nt: TGTGCCAGCAGTGAAGCGGGACAGGGGACCTATAGCAATCAGCCCCAGCATTTT

clone_size: NA
d_call: NA
v_call: TRBV19
j_call: TRBJ1-5
cdr3_aa: CASSIISGLNQPQHF
cdr3_nt: TGTGCCAGTAGTATTATTTCCGGACTCAATCAGCCCCAGCATTTT

clone_size: NA
d_call: TRBD1
v_call: TRBV24-1
j_call: TRBJ2-7
cdr3_aa: CATSDPTGSYEQYF
cdr3_nt: TGTGCCACCAGTGACCCGACAGGGTCCTACGAGCAGTACTTC

clone_size: NA
d_call: TRBD2
v_call: TRBV18
j_call: TRBJ2-3
cdr3_aa: CASSSAGSLISTDTQYF
cdr3_nt: TGTGCCAGCTCATCAGCGGGGTCCCTTATTAGCACAGATACGCAGTATTTT

clone_size: NA
d_call: NA
v_call: TRBV10-2
j_call: TRBJ2-3
cdr3_aa: CASSVYLASVTDTQYF
cdr3_nt: TGCGCCAGCAGTGTTTATCTAGCGAGTGTAACAGATACGCAGTATTTT

clone_size: NA
d_call: NA
v_call: TRBV7-3
j_call: TRBJ2-2
cdr3_aa: CASSPIRGRATGELFF
cdr3_nt: TGTGCCAGCAGCCCTATCAGGGGAAGGGCCACCGGGGAGCTGTTTTTT

clone_size: few
d_call: TRBD1
v_call: TRBV9
j_call: TRBJ1-3
cdr3_aa: CASSAPGQTSGNTIYF
cdr3_nt: TGTGCCAGCAGCGCCCCGGGACAGACCTCTGGAAACACCATATATTTT

clone_size: medium-sized
d_call: NA
v_call: TRBV27
j_call: TRBJ1-5
cdr3_aa: CASSSAGSNNQPQHF
cdr3_nt: TGTGCCAGCAGTTCGGCAGGCTCCAACAATCAGCCCCAGCATTTT

clone_size: NA
d_call: NA
v_call: TRBV6-6
j_call: TRBJ1-1
cdr3_aa: CASMADMNTEAFF
cdr3_nt: TGTGCCAGCATGGCAGACATGAACACTGAAGCTTTCTTT